The clone carrying this TCR beta chain appeared once. Its target is not known. This sample was taken from a study of T cell responses to AZD1222 COVID-19 vaccine. The germline gives CDR1 LGHDT, CDR2 YNNKEL (reference sequence). There are 14 residues in the CDR3. The V gene lost 0 bases and the J gene lost 9 bases, with 12 bases spanning the gap. General observations from the study: Mostly white British, mostly female donors; authors suggested clonal diversity may be underestimated. Repertoires were obtained solely post-peak T cell response. Within unmutated variant regions lay the reported targets of nearly half of spike-specific TCRs. Spike-specific TCR breadth and depth grew following two AZD1222 doses.

Measured with immunoSEQ multiplex PCR; TCRdb has only the in-frame clones, and not every one. The sample carries roughly 95,000 clones, approximately 90% recorded once. This TCR was recovered from an adult who received the AZD1222 COVID-19 vaccine. The chain joins TRBV3-1 (or the pseudogene TRBV3-2) to TRBJ1-5; no clear D gene. Sequences were derived from peripheral blood, sampled 28 days after the second AZD1222 dose. CDR3 region: CASSQEGREGPQHF. CDR3 in DNA: TGTGCCAGCAGCCAAGAAGGGCGGGAAGGGCCCCAGCATTTT.